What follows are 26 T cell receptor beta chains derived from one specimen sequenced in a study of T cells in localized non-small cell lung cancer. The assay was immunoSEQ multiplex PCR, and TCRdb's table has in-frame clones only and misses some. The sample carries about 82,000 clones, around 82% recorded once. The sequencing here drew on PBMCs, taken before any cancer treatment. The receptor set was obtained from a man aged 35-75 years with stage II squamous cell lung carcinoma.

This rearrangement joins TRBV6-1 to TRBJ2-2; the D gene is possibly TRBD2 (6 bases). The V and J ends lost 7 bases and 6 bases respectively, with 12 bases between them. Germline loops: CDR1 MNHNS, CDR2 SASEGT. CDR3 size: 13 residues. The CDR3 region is CASKEGMAGELFF. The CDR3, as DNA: TGTGCCAGCAAGGAGGGGATGGCCGGGGAGCTGTTTTTT.

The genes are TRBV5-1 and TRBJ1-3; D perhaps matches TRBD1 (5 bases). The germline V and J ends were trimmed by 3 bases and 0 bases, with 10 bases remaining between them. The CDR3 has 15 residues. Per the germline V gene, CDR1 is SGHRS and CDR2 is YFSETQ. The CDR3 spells CASSSRDGSGNTIYF. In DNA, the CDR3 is TGCGCCAGCAGCTCCCGGGACGGCTCTGGAAACACCATATATTTT. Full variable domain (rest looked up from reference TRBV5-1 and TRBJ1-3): KAGVTQTPRYLIKTRGQQVTLSCSPISGHRSVSWYQQTPGQGLQFLFEYFSETQRNKGNFPGRFSGRQFSNSRSEMNVSTLELGDSALYLCASSSRDGSGNTIYFGEGSWLTVV.

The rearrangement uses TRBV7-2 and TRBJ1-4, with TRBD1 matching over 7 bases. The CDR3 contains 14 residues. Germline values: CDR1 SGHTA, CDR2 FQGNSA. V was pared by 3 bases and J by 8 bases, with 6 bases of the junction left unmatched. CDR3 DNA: TGTGCCAGCAGCTTTCAACAGGGGCGCGAAAAACTGTTTTTT. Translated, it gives CASSFQQGREKLFF.

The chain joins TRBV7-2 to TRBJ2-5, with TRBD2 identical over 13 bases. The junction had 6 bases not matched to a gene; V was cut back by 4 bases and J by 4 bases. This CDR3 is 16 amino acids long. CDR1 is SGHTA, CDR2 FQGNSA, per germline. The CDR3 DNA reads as TGTGCCAGCAGCTCCCCGGGACTAGCGGGACCAGAGACCCAGTACTTC. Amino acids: CASSSPGLAGPETQYF.

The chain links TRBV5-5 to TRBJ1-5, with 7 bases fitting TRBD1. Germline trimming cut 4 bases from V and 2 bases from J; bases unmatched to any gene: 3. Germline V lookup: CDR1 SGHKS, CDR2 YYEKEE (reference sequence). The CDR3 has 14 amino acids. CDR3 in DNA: TGTGCCAGCAGCCCGGGACAGCGCAATCAGCCCCAGCATTTT. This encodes CASSPGQRNQPQHF.

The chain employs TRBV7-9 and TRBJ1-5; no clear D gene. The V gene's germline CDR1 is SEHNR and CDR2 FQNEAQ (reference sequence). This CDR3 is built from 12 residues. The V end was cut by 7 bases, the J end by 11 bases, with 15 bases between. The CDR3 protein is CASTQAGGAQHF. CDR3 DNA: TGTGCCAGCACCCAGGCGGGTGGAGCCCAGCATTTT.

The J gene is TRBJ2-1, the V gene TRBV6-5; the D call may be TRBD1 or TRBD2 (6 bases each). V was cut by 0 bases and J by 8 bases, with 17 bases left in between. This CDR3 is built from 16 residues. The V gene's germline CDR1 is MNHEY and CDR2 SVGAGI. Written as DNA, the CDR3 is TGTGCCAGCAGTTACTCGACCCCGGGGGCTAGATATGAGCAGTTCTTC. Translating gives CASSYSTPGARYEQFF.

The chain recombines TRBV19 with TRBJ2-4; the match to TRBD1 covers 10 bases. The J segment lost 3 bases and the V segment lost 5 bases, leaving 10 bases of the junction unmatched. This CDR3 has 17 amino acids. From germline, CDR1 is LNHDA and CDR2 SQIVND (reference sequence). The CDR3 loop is CASSSHRDRGVKNIQYF. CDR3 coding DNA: TGTGCCAGTAGTTCGCACCGGGACAGGGGCGTCAAAAACATTCAGTACTTC. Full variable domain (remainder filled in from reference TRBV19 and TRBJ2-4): DGGITQSPKYLFRKEGQNVTLSCEQNLNHDAMYWYRQDPGQGLRLIYYSQIVNDFQKGDIAEGYSVSREKKESFPLTVTSAQKNPTAFYLCASSSHRDRGVKNIQYFGAGTRLSVL.

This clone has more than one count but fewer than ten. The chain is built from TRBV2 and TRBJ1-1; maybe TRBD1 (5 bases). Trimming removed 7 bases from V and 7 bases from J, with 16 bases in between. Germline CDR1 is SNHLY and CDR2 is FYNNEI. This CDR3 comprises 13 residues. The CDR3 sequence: CASMGIGTREAFF. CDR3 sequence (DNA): TGTGCCAGCATGGGGATAGGGACCCGTGAAGCTTTCTTT.

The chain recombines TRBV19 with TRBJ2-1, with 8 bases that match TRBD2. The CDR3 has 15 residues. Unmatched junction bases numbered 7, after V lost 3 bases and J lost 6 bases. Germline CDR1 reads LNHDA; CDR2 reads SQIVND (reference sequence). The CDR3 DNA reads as TGTGCCAGTAGTATCCTCGGACTAGCCGGCAATGAGCAGTTCTTC. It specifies CASSILGLAGNEQFF.

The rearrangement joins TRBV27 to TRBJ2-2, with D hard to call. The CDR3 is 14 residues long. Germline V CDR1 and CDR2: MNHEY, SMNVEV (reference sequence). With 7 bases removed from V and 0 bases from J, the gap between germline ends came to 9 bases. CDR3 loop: CASTSYANTGELFF. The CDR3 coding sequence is TGTGCCAGCACTTCTTACGCGAACACCGGGGAGCTGTTTTTT.

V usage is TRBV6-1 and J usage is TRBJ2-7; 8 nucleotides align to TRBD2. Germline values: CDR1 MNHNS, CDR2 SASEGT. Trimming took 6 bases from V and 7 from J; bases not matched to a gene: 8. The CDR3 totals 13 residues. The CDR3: CASRGSGGGEQYF. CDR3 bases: TGTGCCAGCAGGGGCAGCGGGGGAGGAGAGCAGTACTTC.

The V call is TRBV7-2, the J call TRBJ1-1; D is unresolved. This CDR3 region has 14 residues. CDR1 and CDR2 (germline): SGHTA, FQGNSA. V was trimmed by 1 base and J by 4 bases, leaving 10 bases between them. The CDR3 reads CASSLDAGGTEAFF. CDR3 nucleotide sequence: TGTGCCAGCAGCTTAGACGCGGGTGGCACTGAAGCTTTCTTT.

CDR3 nucleotides: TGTGCCAGCAGCTTAGCGAGTCAGGGAAGTGAAAAACTGTTTTTT. Residues: CASSLASQGSEKLFF. V and J are TRBV7-8 and TRBJ1-4; D may be TRBD1 (5 bases). The CDR3 is made up of 15 amino acids. The germline gives CDR1 SGHVS, CDR2 FQNEAQ. V gave up 0 bases and J gave up 7 bases, with 12 bases separating them. The full variable domain, with the rest looked up from reference TRBV7-8 and TRBJ1-4, is GAGVSQSPRYKVAKRGQDVALRCDPISGHVSLFWYQQALGQGPEFLTYFQNEAQLDKSGLPSDRFFAERPEGSVSTLKIQRTQQEDSAVYLCASSLASQGSEKLFFGSGTQLSVL.

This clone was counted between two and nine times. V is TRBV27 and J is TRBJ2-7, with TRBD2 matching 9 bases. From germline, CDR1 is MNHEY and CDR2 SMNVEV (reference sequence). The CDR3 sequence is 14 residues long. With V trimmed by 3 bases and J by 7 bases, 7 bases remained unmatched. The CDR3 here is CASSFSGRLGEQYF. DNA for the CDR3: TGTGCCAGCAGTTTTAGCGGGAGATTGGGGGAGCAGTACTTC.

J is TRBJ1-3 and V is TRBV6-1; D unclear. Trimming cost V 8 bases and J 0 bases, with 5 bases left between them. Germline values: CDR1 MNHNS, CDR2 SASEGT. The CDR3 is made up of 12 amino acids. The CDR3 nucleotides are TGTGCCAGCCGGCGCTCTGGAAACACCATATATTTT. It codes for CASRRSGNTIYF.

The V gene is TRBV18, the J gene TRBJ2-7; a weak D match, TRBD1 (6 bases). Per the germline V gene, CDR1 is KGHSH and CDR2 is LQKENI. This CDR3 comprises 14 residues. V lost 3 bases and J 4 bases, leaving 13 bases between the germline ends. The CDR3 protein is CASSPLEGQYEQYF. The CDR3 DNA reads TGTGCCAGCTCACCCCTCGAGGGACAATACGAGCAGTACTTC.

The CDR3 DNA follows: TGTGCCAGCAGCCAGGGACAGGGTCGGACTTATTTT. This translates into CASSQGQGRTYF. The chain combines TRBV7-9 with TRBJ1-3, with 9 nucleotides matching TRBD1. The germline V gene has CDR1 SEHNR and CDR2 FQNEAQ (reference sequence). The CDR3 is 12 amino acids. Trimming removed 5 bases from V and 16 bases from J; junction bases left unmatched: 9.

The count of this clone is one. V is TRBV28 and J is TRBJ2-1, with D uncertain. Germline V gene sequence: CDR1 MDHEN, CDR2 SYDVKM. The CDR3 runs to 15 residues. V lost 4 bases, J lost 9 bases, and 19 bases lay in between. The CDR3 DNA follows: TGTGCCAGCAGTTATAGAGGCCAAACGCGGAGTGAGCAGTTCTTC. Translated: CASSYRGQTRSEQFF. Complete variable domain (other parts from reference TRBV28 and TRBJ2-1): DVKVTQSSRYLVKRTGEKVFLECVQDMDHENMFWYRQDPGLGLRLIYFSYDVKMKEKGDIPEGYSVSREKKERFSLILESASTNQTSMYLCASSYRGQTRSEQFFGPGTRLTVL.

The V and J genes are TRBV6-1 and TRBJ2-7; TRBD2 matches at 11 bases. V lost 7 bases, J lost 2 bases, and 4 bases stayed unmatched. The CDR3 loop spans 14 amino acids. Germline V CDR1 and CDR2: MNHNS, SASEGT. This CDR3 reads CASKGTSGPYEQYF. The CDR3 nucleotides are TGTGCCAGCAAAGGGACTAGCGGCCCCTACGAGCAGTACTTC.

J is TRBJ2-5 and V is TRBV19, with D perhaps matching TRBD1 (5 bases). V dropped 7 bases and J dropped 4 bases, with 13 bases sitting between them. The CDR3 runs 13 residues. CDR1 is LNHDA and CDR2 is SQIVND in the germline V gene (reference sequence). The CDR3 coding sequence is TGTGCCAGTAATGACAGAAAGGGAGAGACCCAGTACTTC. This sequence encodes CASNDRKGETQYF.

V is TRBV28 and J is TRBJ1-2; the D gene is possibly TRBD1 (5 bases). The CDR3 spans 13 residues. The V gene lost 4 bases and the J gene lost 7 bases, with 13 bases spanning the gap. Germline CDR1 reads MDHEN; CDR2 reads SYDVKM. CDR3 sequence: CASSSAGLGGYTF. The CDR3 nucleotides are TGTGCCAGCAGTTCCGCAGGGCTCGGTGGCTACACCTTC.

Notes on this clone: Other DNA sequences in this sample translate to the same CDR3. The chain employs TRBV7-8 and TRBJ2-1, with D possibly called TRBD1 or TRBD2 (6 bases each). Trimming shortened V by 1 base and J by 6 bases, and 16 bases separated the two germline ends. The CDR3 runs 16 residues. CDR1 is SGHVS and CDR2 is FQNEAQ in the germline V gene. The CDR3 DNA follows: TGTGCCAGCAGCTTAGGAAGGGGGGCCCGATCCAATGAGCAGTTCTTC. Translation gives CASSLGRGARSNEQFF. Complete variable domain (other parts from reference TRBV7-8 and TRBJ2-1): GAGVSQSPRYKVAKRGQDVALRCDPISGHVSLFWYQQALGQGPEFLTYFQNEAQLDKSGLPSDRFFAERPEGSVSTLKIQRTQQEDSAVYLCASSLGRGARSNEQFFGPGTRLTVL.

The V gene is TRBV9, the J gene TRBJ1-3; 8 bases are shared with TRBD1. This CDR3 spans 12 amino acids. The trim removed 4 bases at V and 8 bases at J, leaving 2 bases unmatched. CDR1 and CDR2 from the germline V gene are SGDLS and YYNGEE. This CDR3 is CASSQGADTIYF. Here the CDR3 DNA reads TGTGCCAGCAGCCAGGGGGCAGACACCATATATTTT. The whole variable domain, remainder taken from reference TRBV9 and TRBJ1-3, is DSGVTQTPKHLITATGQRVTLRCSPRSGDLSVYWYQQSLDQGLQFLIQYYNGEERAKGNILERFSAQQFPDLHSELNLSSLELGDSALYFCASSQGADTIYFGEGSWLTVV.

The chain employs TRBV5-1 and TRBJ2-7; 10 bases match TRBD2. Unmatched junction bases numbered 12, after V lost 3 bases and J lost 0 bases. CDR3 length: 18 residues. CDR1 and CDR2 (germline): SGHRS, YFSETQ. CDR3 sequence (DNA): TGCGCCAGCAGCTCGCCATCCGGGACTAGCGCCTACTCCTACGAGCAGTACTTC. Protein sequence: CASSSPSGTSAYSYEQYF.

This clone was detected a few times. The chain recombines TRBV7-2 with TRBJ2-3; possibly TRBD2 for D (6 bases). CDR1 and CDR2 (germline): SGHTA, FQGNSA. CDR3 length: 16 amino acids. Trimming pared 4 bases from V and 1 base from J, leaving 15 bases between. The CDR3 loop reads CASSSRLVGGTDTQYF. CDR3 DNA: TGTGCCAGCAGCTCCAGACTAGTGGGTGGCACAGATACGCAGTATTTT.